This entry is about one T cell receptor (beta chain). Looked up from germline, CDR1 is SGHVS and CDR2 is FNYEAQ. V was clipped by 5 bases and J by 5 bases; unmatched bases: 10. The CDR3 spans 17 residues. These data are taken from a study of control samples from healthy donors and cancer patients. Generated by immunoSEQ multiplex PCR, the TCRdb table keeps only in-frame clones and is missing some. The repertoire holds under 70,000 clones, roughly 95% seen once, with about 1.1% in the top ten. This sequence originates from a woman in her late teens or twenties in good health. This chain links TRBV7-6 with TRBJ2-5; 14 bases line up with TRBD2. Material: blood. This chain's CDR3 is CASSPTTSGGVEETQYF. The DNA for the CDR3 is TGTGCCAGCAGCCCCACGACTAGCGGGGGGGTCGAGGAGACCCAGTACTTC.